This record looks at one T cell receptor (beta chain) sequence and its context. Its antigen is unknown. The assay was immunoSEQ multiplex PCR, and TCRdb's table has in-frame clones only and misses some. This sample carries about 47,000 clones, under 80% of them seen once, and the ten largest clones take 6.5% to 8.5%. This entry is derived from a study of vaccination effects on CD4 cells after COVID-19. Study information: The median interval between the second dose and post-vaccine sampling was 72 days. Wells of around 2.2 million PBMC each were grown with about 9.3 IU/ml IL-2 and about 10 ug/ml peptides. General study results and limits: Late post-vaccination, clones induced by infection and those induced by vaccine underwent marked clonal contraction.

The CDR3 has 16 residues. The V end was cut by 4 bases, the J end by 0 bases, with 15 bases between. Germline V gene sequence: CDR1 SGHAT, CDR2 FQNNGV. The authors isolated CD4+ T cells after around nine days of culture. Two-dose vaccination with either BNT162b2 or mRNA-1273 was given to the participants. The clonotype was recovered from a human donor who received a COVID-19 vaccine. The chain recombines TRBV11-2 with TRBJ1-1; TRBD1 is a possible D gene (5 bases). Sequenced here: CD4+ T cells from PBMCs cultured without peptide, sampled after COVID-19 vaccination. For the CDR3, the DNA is TGTGCCAGCAGCTACGACGGGGCCCTCATGAACACTGAAGCTTTCTTT. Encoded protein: CASSYDGALMNTEAFF. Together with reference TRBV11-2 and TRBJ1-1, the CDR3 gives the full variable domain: EAGVAQSPRYKIIEKRQSVAFWCNPISGHATLYWYQQILGQGPKLLIQFQNNGVVDDSQLPKDRFSAERLKGVDSTLKIQPAKLEDSAVYLCASSYDGALMNTEAFFGQGTRLTVV.